The rows below give T cell receptor beta chains drawn from one sample of a study of post-analysis software for immune sequencing data. MiXCR, run by TCRdb on the PCR reads, gives a single entry per CDR3 protein. The repertoire holds fewer than 700,000 distinct CDR3 sequences, about 40% seen once, with about 1.8% in the top ten. What was sequenced was blood. These receptors were collected from a girl aged 10-17 years with multiple sclerosis. CDR3s include the opening cysteine and the closing phenylalanine or tryptophan.

v_call cdr3_aa
TRBV7-8 CASSLTLRTGTQYF
TRBV7-6 CASSRMGQDLYEQYF
TRBV29-1 CSVIDNHGLPYNEQFF
TRBV7-2 CASSPRTSGGYEQYF
TRBV5-1 CASSLLRAGAPDTQYF
TRBV10-3 CAISEDSEQYF
TRBV3-1 CASSQTGGTYEQYF
TRBV4-2 CASSQEAEAMNTEAFF
TRBV20-1 CSAAQETSTDTQYF
TRBV14 CASSQRGQGALDTEAFF
TRBV28 CASSFMGQGRRKLFF
TRBV4-1 CASSRTAGTQYF
TRBV7-3 CASSTYTGDEQYF
TRBV5-1 CASSPWDLKQETQYF
TRBV2 CASIPTGGSYGQYF
TRBV10-3 CAISEVGDTQYF
TRBV12-3/TRBV12-4 CASSLYSSTDTQYF
TRBV12-3/TRBV12-4 CASSPRLASYEQYF